Reported below is one TCR beta chain. Its target is unknown. This may arise from a read error, as a much more abundant clone is one base away. V was clipped by 0 bases and J by 0 bases, with 12 bases between them. Germline-derived CDR1 and CDR2 are MGHRA and YSYEKL. The CDR3 contains 17 residues. No cell sorting was done before RNA was extracted from the tissue. This non-tumor lung sample came from over 3 cm beyond the tumor edge. A modified ARM-PCR protocol with three rounds of nested PCR amplified TCRbeta. MiXCR, applied by TCRdb to the multiplex PCR reads, yields one record per CDR3 protein. The sample has 60,000 or so distinct CDR3 sequences, more than 55% seen once. This sample stems from a study of tumor and adjacent non-tumor tissue in lung cancer. Overall study: Histology: eleven to twelve adenocarcinoma, a couple of squamous cell carcinoma, 1 small cell lung cancer. Around 4.4 million productive TCRbeta reads were obtained per sample on average. General study results and limits: Normal lung showed higher cumulative top 100 clone frequency than tumor.

The J gene is TRBJ2-4, the V gene TRBV4-1; no clear D gene. This sequence was found in a man between 65 and 80 years old with non-small cell lung cancer. The specimen was distant non-tumor lung tissue. Written as DNA, the CDR3 is TGCGCCAGCAGCCAAGATACAGAGTGCCTAGCCAAAAACATTCAGTACTTC. The encoded protein is CASSQDTECLAKNIQYF.